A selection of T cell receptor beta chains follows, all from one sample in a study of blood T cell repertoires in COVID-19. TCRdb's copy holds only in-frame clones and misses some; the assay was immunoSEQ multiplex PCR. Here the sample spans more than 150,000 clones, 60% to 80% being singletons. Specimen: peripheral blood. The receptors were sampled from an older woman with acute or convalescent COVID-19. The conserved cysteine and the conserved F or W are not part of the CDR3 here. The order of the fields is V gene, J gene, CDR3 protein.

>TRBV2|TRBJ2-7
ASRVGTSGTGKQY
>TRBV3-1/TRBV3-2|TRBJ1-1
ASSQGTVPNTEAF
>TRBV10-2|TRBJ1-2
ASSEYQGEYGYT
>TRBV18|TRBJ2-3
ASSARGSSSTDTQY
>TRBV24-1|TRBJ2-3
ATSDPGQGGTDTQY
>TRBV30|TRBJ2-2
AWSQVTGELF
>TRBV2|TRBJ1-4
ASSGQVTEKLF
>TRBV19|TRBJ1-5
ASTLSIGDSSNQPQH
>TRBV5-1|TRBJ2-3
ASSSLAGGRTDTQY
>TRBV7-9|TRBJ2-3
ASSGRGAGTDTQY
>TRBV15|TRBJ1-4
ATSQDRGPNEKLF
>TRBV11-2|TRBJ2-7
ASSPSDRERY
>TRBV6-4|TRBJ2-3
ASSNRQTLTTDTQY
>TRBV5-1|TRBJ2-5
ASSLDRTGTGQETQY
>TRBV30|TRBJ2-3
AWSAGAADTQY
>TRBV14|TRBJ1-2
ASSPLLRSGYT
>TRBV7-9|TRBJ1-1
ASSLRGANTEAF
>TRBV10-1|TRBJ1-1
ASSESRQVNTEAF
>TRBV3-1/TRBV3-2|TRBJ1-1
ASSQDWRARAF
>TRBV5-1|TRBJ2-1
ASSFGNAVNEQF
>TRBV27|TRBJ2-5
ASRETGVPQETQY
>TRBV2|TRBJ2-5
ASREIAGVGTQY
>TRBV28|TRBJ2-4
ASSSGGRALAKNIQY
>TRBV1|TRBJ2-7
TSSLLAGHYEQY
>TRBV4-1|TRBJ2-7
ASSIRQGEYEQY
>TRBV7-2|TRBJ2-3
ASSRTGSGPSTDTQY
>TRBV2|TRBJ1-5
ASSALQGNQPQH
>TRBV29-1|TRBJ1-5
SVADRGHQPQH
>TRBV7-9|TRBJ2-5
ASSPRRRGSGETQY
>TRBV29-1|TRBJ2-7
SAEDRPEGGQY
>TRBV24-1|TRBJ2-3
ATSDRGQGGDTQY
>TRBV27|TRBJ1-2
ASSKGRGYT
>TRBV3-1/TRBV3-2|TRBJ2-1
ASSPTSGTYNEQF
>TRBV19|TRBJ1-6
ASSADTLVRSPLH
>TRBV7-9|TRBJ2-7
ASSPRQAIYEQY
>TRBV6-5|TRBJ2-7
ASTNAGTTTHEQY
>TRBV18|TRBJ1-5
ASSPAGLQPQH
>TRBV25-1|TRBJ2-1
ASSEGMGQGALLDEQF
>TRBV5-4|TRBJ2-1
ASSPGRVMNEQF
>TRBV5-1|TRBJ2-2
ATQLAGELF
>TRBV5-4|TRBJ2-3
ASSFGGNTDTQY